This T cell receptor beta chain is from a study of post-analysis software for immune sequencing data. Study-wide findings and caveats: Patients carried 5 or 6 TRBV segments more frequently than controls did, and TRBV5-6, TRBV5-1 and TRBV20-1 were among them.

About this clonotype itself: Its antigen is not known.

The CDR3 totals 15 residues. The germline V gene has CDR1 MNHEY and CDR2 SVGEGT. J was trimmed by 4 bases and V by 7 bases; bases with no gene match: 7. The authors incorporated unique molecular identifiers into the TCR beta cDNA libraries. TCRdb used MiXCR to reprocess the PCR reads, holding one entry per CDR3 protein. The data show approximately 770,000 distinct CDR3 sequences, 46% seen once. The source material was blood. The origin of this receptor is a girl aged 5-17 years with multiple sclerosis. J is TRBJ2-1 and V is TRBV6-2 or TRBV6-3, with 10 bases identical to TRBD2. The CDR3 region is CASTGGLAEYNEQFF. The CDR3 region has the DNA TGTGCCAGCACGGGCGGACTAGCGGAATACAATGAGCAGTTCTTC.